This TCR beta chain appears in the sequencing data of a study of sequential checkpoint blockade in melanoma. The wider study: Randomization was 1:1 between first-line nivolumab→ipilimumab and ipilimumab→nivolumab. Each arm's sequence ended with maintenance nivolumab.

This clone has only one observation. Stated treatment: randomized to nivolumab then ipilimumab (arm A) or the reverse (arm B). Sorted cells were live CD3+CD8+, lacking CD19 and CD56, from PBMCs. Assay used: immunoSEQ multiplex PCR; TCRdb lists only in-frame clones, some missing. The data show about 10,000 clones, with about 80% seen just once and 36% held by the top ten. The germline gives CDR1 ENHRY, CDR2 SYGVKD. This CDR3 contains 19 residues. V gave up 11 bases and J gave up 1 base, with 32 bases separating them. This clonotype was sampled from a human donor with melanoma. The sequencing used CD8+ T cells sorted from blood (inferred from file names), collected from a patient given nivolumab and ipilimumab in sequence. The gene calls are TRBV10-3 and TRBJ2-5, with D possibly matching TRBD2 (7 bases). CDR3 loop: CASPHPLALRGGGQETQYF. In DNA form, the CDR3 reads TGTGCCTCCCCTCACCCCCTAGCGCTCCGAGGGGGGGGCCAAGAGACCCAGTACTTC.